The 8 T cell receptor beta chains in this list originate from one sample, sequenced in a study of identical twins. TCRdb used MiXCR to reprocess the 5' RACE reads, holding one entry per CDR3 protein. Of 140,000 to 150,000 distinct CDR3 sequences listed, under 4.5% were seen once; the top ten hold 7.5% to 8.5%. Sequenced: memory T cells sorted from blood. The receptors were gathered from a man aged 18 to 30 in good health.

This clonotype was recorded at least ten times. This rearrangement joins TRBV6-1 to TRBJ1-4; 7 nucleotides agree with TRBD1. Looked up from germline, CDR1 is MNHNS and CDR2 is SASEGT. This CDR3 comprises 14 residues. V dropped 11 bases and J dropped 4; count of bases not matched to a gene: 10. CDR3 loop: CAGRQGSINEKLFF. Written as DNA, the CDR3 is TGTGCCGGAAGACAGGGATCGATTAATGAAAAACTGTTTTTT.

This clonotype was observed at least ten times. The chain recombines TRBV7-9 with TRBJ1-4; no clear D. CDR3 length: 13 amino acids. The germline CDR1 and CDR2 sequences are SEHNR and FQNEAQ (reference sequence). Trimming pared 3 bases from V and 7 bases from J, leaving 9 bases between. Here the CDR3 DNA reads TGTGCCAGCAGCTTCGATCAAGGTGAAAAACTGTTTTTT. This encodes CASSFDQGEKLFF.

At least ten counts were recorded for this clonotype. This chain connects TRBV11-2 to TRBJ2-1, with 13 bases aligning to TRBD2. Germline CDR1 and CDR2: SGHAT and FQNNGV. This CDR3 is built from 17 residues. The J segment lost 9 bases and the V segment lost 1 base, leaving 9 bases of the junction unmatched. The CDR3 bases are TGTGCCAGCAGCTTAGCAGCCGGGACTAGCGGGATAGGTGAGCAGTTCTTC. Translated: CASSLAAGTSGIGEQFF.

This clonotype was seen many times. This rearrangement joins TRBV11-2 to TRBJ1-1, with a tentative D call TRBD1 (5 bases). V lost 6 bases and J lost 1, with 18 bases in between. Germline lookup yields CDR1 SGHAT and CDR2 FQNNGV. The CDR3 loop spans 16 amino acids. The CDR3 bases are TGTGCCAGCAGGAGGGCAGGGACTTGGGGGAACACTGAAGCTTTCTTT. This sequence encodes CASRRAGTWGNTEAFF.

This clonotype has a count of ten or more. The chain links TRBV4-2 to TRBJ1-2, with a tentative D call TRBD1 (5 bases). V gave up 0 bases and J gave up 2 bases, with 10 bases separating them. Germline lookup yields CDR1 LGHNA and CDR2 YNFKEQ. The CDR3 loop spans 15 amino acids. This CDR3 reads CASSQDRGWNYGYTF. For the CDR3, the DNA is TGTGCCAGCAGCCAAGATAGGGGATGGAACTATGGCTACACCTTC.

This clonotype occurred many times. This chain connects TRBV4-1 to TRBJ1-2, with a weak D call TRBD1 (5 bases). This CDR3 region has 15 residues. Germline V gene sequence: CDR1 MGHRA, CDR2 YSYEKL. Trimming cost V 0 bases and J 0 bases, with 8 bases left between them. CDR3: CASSQETAANYGYTF. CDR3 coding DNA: TGCGCCAGCAGCCAAGAGACAGCGGCTAACTATGGCTACACCTTC.

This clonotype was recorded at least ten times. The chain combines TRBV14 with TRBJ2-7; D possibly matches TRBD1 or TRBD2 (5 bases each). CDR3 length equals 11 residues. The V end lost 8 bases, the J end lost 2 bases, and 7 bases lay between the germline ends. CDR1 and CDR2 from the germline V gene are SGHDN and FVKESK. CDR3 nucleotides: TGTGCCAGCGGGACCCCCTACGAGCAGTACTTC. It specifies CASGTPYEQYF.

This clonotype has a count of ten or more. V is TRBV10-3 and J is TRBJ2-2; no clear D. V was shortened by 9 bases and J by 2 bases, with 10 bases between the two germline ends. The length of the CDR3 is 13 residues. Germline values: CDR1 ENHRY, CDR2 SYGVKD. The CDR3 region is CAIRPGNTGELFF. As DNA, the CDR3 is TGTGCCATACGGCCCGGTAACACCGGGGAGCTGTTTTTT.